This TCR beta chain comes out of a study of cytomegalovirus exposure and HLA in healthy donors. Clones were sequenced by immunoSEQ multiplex PCR, and TCRdb holds only the in-frame ones, with some missing. The sample has 140,000 to 150,000 clones, 94% seen once. Germline V gene lookup returns CDR1 LNHDA and CDR2 SQIVND (reference sequence). The CDR3 is made up of 15 amino acids. V shed 10 bases, J shed 4 bases, and the junction held 10 bases outside the gene matches. Concerning this clone itself: Antigen specificity is unknown.

While the first cohort had 500 to 700 subjects, the donors belonged to the separate validation cohort of about 110 subjects. Study-level points and caveats: Diagnosis of cytomegalovirus status made by the classifier reportedly showed high specificity and sensitivity. The investigators catalogued some 160 TCR beta chains as cytomegalovirus-associated.

The chain has TRBV19 and TRBJ2-1, with TRBD2 matching 10 bases. Sequencing was carried out using PBMCs. This sequence was found in a man aged 18 to 30 in good health and CMV-seropositive. CDR3 in DNA: TGTGCCAACCCACGGGGTAGCGGGAGGTACAATGAGCAGTTCTTC. It yields the protein CANPRGSGRYNEQFF.